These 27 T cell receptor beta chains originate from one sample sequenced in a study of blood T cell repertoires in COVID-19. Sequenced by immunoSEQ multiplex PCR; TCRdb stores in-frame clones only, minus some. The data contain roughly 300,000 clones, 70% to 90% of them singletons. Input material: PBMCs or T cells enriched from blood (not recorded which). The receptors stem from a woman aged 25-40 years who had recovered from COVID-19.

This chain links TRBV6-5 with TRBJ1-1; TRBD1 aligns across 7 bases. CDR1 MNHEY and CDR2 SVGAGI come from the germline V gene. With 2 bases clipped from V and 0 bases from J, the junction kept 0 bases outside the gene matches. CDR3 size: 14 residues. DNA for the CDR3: TGTGCCAGCAGTTACGGACAGGTGAACACTGAAGCTTTCTTT. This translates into CASSYGQVNTEAFF.

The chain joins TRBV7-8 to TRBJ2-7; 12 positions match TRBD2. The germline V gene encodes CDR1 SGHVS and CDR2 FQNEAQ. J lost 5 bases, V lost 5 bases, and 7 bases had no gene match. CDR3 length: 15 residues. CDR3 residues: CASSNLAGGKHEQYF. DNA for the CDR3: TGTGCCAGCAGCAACCTAGCGGGGGGGAAACACGAGCAGTACTTC.

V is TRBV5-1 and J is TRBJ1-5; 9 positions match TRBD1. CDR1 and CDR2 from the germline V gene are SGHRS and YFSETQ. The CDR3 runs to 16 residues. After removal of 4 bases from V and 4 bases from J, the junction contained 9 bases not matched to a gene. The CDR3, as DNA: TGCGCCAGCAGCCCGGGGGACAGGGACGGGAATCAGCCCCAGCATTTT. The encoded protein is CASSPGDRDGNQPQHF.

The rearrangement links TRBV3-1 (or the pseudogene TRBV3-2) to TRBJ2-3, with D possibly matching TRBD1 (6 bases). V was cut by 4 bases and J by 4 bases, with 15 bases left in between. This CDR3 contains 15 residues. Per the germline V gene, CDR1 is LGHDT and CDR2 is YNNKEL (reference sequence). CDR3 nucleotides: TGTGCCAGCAGCCTCGGCACCGCAGGGGCAGATACGCAGTATTTT. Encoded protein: CASSLGTAGADTQYF.

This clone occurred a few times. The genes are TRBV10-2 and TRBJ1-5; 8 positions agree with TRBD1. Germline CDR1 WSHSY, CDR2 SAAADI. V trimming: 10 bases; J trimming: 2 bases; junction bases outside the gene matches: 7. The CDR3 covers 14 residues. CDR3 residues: CATADRGGNQPQHF. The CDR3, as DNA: TGCGCCACCGCTGACAGGGGCGGCAATCAGCCCCAGCATTTT.

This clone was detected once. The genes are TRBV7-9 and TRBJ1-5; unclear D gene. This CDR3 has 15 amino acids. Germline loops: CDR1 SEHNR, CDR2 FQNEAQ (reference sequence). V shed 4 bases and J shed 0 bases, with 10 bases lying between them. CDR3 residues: CASSSSTISNQPQHF. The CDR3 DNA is TGTGCCAGCAGCTCCTCGACAATTAGCAATCAGCCCCAGCATTTT.

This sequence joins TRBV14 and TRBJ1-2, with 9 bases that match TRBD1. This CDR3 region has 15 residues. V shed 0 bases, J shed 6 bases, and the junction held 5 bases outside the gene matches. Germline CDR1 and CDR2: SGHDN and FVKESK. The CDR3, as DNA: TGTGCCAGCAGCCAAGATAGGACAGGGGTGGATGGCTACACCTTC. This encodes CASSQDRTGVDGYTF.

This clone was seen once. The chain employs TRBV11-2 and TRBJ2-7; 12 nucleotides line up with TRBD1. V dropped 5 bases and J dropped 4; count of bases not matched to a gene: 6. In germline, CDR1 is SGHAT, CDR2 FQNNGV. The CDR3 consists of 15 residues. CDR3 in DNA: TGTGCCAGCAGCCCCGGGACAGGGGGCTTATACGAGCAGTACTTC. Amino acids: CASSPGTGGLYEQYF.

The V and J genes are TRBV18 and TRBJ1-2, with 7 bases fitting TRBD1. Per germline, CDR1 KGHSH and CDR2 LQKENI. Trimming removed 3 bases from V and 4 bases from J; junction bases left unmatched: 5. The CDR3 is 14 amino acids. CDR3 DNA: TGTGCCAGCTCACCGGTTGGACAGGCCTATGGCTACACCTTC. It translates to CASSPVGQAYGYTF. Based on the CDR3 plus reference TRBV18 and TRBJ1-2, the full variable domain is NAGVMQNPRHLVRRRGQEARLRCSPMKGHSHVYWYRQLPEEGLKFMVYLQKENIIDESGMPKERFSAEFPKEGPSILRIQQVVRGDSAAYFCASSPVGQAYGYTFGSGTRLTVV.

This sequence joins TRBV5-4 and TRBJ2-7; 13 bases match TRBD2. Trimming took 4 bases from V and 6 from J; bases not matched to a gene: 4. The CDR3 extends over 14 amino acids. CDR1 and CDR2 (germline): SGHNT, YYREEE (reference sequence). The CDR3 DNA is TGTGCCAGCAGCCCGACTAGCGGGGGGCGCGAGCAGTACTTC. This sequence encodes CASSPTSGGREQYF.

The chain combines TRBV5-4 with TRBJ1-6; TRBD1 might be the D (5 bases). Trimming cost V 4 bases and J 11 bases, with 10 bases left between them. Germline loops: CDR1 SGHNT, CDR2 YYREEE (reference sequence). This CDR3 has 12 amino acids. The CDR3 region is CASSIQDAPLHF. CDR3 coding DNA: TGTGCCAGCAGCATACAGGACGCACCCCTCCACTTT.

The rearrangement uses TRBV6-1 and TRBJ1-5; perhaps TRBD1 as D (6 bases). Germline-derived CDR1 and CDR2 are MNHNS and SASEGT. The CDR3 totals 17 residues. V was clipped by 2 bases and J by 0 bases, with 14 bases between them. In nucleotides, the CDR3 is TGTGCCAGCAGTGAATGGGGGCTCAGTCATAGCAATCAGCCCCAGCATTTT. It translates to CASSEWGLSHSNQPQHF.

CDR3 residues: CASSKFPSGGVGETQYF. DNA for the CDR3: TGTGCCAGCAGTAAATTCCCTAGCGGGGGGGTTGGGGAGACCCAGTACTTC. The chain has TRBV7-2 and TRBJ2-5; 12 bases are a match to TRBD2. Germline values: CDR1 SGHTA, CDR2 FQGNSA. The CDR3 totals 17 residues. After removal of 6 bases from V and 5 bases from J, the junction contained 13 bases not matched to a gene.

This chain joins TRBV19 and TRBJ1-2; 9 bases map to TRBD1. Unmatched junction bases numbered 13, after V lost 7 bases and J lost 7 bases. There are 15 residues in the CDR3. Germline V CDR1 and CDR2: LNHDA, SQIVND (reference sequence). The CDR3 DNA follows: TGTGCCAGTACTCCCGGGACAGGGCAAGTGGGTGGCTACACCTTC. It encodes CASTPGTGQVGGYTF.

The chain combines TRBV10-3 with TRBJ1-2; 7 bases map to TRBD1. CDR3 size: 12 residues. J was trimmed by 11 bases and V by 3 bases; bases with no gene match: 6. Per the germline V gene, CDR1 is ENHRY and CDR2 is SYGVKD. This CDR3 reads CAISERQGVYTF. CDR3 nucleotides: TGTGCCATCAGTGAAAGGCAGGGGGTATACACCTTC.

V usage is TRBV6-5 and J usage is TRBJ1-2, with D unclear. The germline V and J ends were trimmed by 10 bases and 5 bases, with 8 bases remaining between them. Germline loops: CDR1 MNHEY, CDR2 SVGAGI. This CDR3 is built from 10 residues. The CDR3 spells CATFSYGYTF. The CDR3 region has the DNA TGTGCCACCTTTTCTTATGGCTACACCTTC.

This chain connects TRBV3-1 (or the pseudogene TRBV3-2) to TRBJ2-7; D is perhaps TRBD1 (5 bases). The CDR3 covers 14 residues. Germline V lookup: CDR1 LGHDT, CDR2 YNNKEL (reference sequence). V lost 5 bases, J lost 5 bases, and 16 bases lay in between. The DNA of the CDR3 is TGTGCCAGCAGCTCCCCCAGGGCCCTCCACGAGCAGTACTTC. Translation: CASSSPRALHEQYF.

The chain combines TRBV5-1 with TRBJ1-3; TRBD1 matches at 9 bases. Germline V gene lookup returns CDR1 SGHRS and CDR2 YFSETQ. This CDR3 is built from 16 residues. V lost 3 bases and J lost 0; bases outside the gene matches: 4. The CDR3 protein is CASSWTGVNSGNTIYF. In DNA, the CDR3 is TGCGCCAGCAGCTGGACAGGGGTGAACTCTGGAAACACCATATATTTT.

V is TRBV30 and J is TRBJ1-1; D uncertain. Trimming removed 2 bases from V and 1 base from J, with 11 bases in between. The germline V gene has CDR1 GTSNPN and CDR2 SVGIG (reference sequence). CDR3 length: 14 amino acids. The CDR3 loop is CAWSSGFGNTEAFF. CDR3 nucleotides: TGTGCCTGGAGTAGCGGTTTTGGGAACACTGAAGCTTTCTTT.

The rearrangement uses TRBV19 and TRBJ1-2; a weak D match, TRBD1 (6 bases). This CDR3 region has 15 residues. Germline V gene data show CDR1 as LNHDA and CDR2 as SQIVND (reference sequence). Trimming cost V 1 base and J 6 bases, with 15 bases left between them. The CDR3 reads CASSIGAGVTNGYTF. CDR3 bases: TGTGCCAGTAGTATAGGAGCAGGGGTTACAAATGGCTACACCTTC. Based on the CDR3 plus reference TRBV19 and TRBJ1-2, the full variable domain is DGGITQSPKYLFRKEGQNVTLSCEQNLNHDAMYWYRQDPGQGLRLIYYSQIVNDFQKGDIAEGYSVSREKKESFPLTVTSAQKNPTAFYLCASSIGAGVTNGYTFGSGTRLTVV.

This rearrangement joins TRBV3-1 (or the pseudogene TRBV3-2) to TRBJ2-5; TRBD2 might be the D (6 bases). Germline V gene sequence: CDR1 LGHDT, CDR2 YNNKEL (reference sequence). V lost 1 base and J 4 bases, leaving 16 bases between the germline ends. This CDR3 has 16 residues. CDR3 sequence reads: CASSQGRGPGGETQYF. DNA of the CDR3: TGTGCCAGCAGCCAAGGTCGGGGCCCCGGGGGAGAGACCCAGTACTTC.

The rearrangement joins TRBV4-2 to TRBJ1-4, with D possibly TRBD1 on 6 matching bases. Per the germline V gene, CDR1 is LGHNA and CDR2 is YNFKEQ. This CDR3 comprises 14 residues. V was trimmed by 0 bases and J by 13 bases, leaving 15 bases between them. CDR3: CASSQDKRDTGLFF. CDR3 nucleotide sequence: TGTGCCAGCAGCCAAGATAAGAGGGACACCGGACTGTTTTTT.

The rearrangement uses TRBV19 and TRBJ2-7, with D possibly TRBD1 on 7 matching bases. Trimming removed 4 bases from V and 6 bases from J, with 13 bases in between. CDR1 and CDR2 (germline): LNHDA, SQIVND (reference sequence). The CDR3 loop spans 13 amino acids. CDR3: CASSTHRGGEQYF. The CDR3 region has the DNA TGTGCCAGTAGTACCCACAGGGGAGGCGAGCAGTACTTC.

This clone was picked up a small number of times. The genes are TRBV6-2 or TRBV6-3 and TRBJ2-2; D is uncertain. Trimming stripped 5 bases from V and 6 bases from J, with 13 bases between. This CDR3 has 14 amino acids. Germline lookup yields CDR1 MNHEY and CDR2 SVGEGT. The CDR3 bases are TGTGCCAGCAGTGACACCTTGCAGCCCGGGGAGCTGTTTTTT. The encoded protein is CASSDTLQPGELFF.

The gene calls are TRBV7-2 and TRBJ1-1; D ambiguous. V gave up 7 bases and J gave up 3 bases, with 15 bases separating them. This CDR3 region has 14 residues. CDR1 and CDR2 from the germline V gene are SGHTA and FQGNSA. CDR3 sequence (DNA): TGTGCCAGCACCCTAACGGCGGGCTACACTGAAGCTTTCTTT. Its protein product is CASTLTAGYTEAFF.

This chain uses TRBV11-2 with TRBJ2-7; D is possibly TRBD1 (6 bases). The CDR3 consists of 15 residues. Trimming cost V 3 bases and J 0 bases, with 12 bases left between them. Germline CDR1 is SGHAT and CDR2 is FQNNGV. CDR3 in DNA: TGTGCCAGCAGCTTTTCGAGACAGGACTCCTACGAGCAGTACTTC. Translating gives CASSFSRQDSYEQYF.

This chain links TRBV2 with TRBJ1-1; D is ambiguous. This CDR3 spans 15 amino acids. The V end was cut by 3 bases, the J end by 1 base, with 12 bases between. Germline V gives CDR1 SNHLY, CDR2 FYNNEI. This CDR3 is CASSEFQTANTEAFF. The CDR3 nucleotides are TGTGCCAGCAGTGAGTTTCAAACAGCGAACACTGAAGCTTTCTTT.